The T cell receptor beta chain described here comes from a study of control samples from healthy donors and cancer patients. The CDR3 runs 14 residues. V was cut by 6 bases and J by 0 bases, with 12 bases left in between. Germline V gene data show CDR1 as MNHEY and CDR2 as SVGAGI. Here immunoSEQ multiplex PCR was the method, and the copy in TCRdb shows in-frame clones only, minus some. In the table there are 130,000 or so clones, 85% to 90% of which are singletons. This TCR was sampled from a man aged 50 or older with head and neck cancer. The chain recombines TRBV6-5 with TRBJ2-7; D is perhaps TRBD2 (5 bases). Sequenced material: PBMCs. For the CDR3, the DNA is TGTGCCAGCAGCGGAGCGGAGAGCTCCTACGAGCAGTACTTC. Its protein is CASSGAESSYEQYF.